The present T cell receptor beta chain was sequenced within a study of shared clonotypes between healthy human individuals (dated by TCRdb to the early 2020s). In terms of the full investigation: The cohort included a few men and a couple of women between 18 and 49 years of age. For each donor, three plates each were used for CD4 naive and CD4 memory, two plates were used for CD8 naive, and one plate was used for CD8 memory. To estimate repertoire size and how much clonotype sharing occurs between individuals, the study deeply sequenced the blood TCR repertoires of five healthy adults. To increase sequencing depth and limit assay-specific biases, TCR repertoire library preparation and sequencing were carried out by different laboratories using diverse techniques. Each donor's leukapheresis produced roughly between roughly 0.85 and 9.5 billion PBMCs. The paper as a whole reports these results and caveats: Compared with non-shared clonotypes, the clonotypes found in all four sorted-subset donors had higher generation probabilities. Based on pairwise subsampling, the degree of clonotype sharing among donors was expected to be affected by sequencing depth. Larger estimated clonotype richness was generally found for naive subsets than for memory subsets. Incomplete sequencing was indicated by rarefaction of sorted-subset datasets, despite the large sequencing depth. Because the study included only a small number of donors, the genetic and exposure-history diversity represented was limited. Sampling was restricted to blood, and TCR repertoires in tissue are likely to differ from TCR repertoires in blood. When a handful of donors were compared, the shared fraction of clonotypes was around 5% for naive CD4, 3.5% to 4% for naive CD8, more than 2% for memory CD4, and 0.4% for memory CD8.

Donors were healthy HIV-negative adults with no recently reported acute infections or vaccinations. Every donor was a Caucasian adult residing in Nashville, Tennessee, USA. Magnetic negative selection was used to enrich CD4+ T cells, after which naive cells were positively selected on CD45RA and the negative fraction became the memory subset. Blood was obtained by leukapheresis, after which PBMCs were separated by Ficoll-Histopaque density gradient centrifugation and cryopreserved in liquid nitrogen vapor phase. Analytical flow cytometry was used to check the purity and quantity of every magnetically sorted T cell population. Genomic DNA was isolated from each sorted fraction and quantified by UV absorbance on a Nanodrop 2000c. This clone was seen a few times. Its specific antigen is unknown. No clone much larger than this one lies a single base away; base qualities are absent. From the cysteine through the phenylalanine, the CDR3 covers 15 amino acids. Here the CDR3 DNA is all that survives: 45 bases in frame from base 1. Cut back by 2 bases and 7 bases, the V and J ends lie 12 bases apart. In the germline V gene, CDR1 corresponds to MGHRA and CDR2 to YSYEKL.

Using the deep immunoSEQ assay, TCR CDR3 regions were amplified from genomic DNA by multiplex PCR. For each cell subset, the extracted genomic DNA was distributed evenly across all wells of several immunoSEQ 96-well plates, and each plate served as one replicate. Each replicate PCR for sorted subsets received around 200 ng genomic DNA, equal to roughly 30,000 T cell genomes. The purified libraries were quantified using a Qubit 3.0 fluorometer, sized with a Bioanalyzer 2100, and then quantified again using the KAPA Library Quantification kit. A separate single-read 150-cycle Illumina NextSeq 550 flow cell was used to sequence each immunoSEQ 96-well plate. The study's own analysis went as follows. Because the immunoSEQ output included only junctional sequences and no quality scores, the filtering could not be the same as the filtering used for full-length reads. To assign V/J genes and CDR3, sequences were annotated using PyIR, a Python wrapper for IgBLAST v1.9, with IMGT germline references. Any read was removed if the V/J assignment was weak (E-value above 1e-6), the CDR3 was missing, or the read contained stop codons, out-of-frame junctions, or ambiguous translated residues. A V3J clonotype was defined by an identical inferred V gene, J gene, and CDR3 amino acid sequence. Percentage overlap between repertoires was calculated by dividing the number of shared unique clonotypes by the size of the smaller repertoire. Three approaches were used to assess repertoire richness: RTK rarefaction, the Chao1 estimator, and Recon v2.1 estimates of unobserved clonotypes. Generation probabilities were computed with OLGA for all TCRbeta clonotypes obtained by the gDNA method from several donors. TCRdb took this table from immuneACCESS and kept in-frame rearrangements with V and J called. Such tables lack part of the clones; where checked against another copy, unresolved V genes explain under half of the gap, and the rest is unexplained. V, J and clone size reflect that table, while D and trimming were determined from the DNA. For this sample the table gives about 2,500,000 clones, of which more than 80% were detected only once. Roughly 0.14% of the sample is taken by the ten largest.

This receptor chain uses TRBV4-1 and TRBJ1-6, with TRBD1 tentatively as D gene (6 bases match). The receptor was isolated from a man younger than 35 in good health. The sequenced sample was naive CD4+ T cells sorted from blood. The cell subset or site label, read with the paper, signifies: CD45RA+ positively selected. CDR3 reads: CASSQLGQVNSPLHF. The nucleotides are TGCGCCAGCAGCCAACTGGGACAAGTGAATTCACCCCTCCACTTT.